This T cell receptor beta chain was sequenced in a study of a mutant IDH1 vaccine in newly diagnosed glioma. Study overall: Patients began vaccination 4-6 weeks after radiotherapy alone, or with temozolomide cycles.

Study findings and constraints: Pseudoprogression appeared unlinked to shifts in leading peripheral T cell clonotypes. Vaccine-induced immune responses occurred in 90% to 95% of patients.

Produced via immunoSEQ multiplex PCR; TCRdb's table is partial and in-frame only. The sample includes about 54,000 clones, about 81% seen only once; the top ten take 3% to 4%. The CDR3 covers 16 residues. Trimming shortened V by 3 bases and J by 6 bases, and 18 bases separated the two germline ends. CDR1 and CDR2 (germline): SGHDT, YYEEEE. Time point specified: week 5, during vaccination. One vaccine dose held 300 ug of mutant IDH1 20-mer peptide and came with topical imiquimod. Donor tumors were new WHO grade 3 or 4 IDH1-mutant, ATRX-lost astrocytomas. A note on this clone: Its target is not known.

The clonotype originates from a man in his thirties or forties with glioma. The chain carries TRBV5-6 and TRBJ1-4; unclear D gene. Sequencing used PBMCs, obtained from a glioma patient whose treatment included an IDH1 peptide vaccine. The CDR3 here is CASSSLGPTTYEKLFF. The CDR3 coding sequence is TGTGCCAGCAGCTCCTTAGGCCCAACTACTTATGAAAAACTGTTTTTT.